One and the same sample provided the 10 T cell receptor beta chains below, sequenced in a study of blood T cell repertoires in COVID-19. Clones were sequenced by immunoSEQ multiplex PCR, and TCRdb holds only the in-frame ones, with some missing. This sample has fewer than 50,000 clones, with over 75% found just once. The sample consisted of peripheral blood. The receptors were gathered from a human donor in a cohort sampled during active COVID-19.

The chain joins TRBV4-3 to TRBJ2-3; a weak D match, TRBD2 (5 bases). This CDR3 spans 16 amino acids. CDR1 is LGHNA, CDR2 YSLEER, per germline. Trimming left V 3 bases short and J 0 bases short, with 13 bases between. The CDR3 sequence: CASSQMKADSTDTQYF. The CDR3 coding sequence is TGCGCCAGCAGCCAGATGAAAGCGGATAGCACAGATACGCAGTATTTT.

The chain joins TRBV27 to TRBJ2-1; 14 bases are shared with TRBD2. J was trimmed by 1 base and V by 5 bases; bases with no gene match: 13. The CDR3 sequence is 20 residues long. The germline V gene encodes CDR1 MNHEY and CDR2 SMNVEV (reference sequence). CDR3 sequence: CASSILGAGTSGSSYNEQFF. CDR3 nucleotides: TGTGCCAGCAGTATTCTCGGGGCCGGGACTAGCGGGAGTTCCTACAATGAGCAGTTCTTC.

The chain employs TRBV5-1 and TRBJ2-6; TRBD1 is a possible D gene (5 bases). This CDR3 comprises 16 residues. Per germline, CDR1 SGHRS and CDR2 YFSETQ. V was trimmed by 4 bases and J by 0 bases, leaving 11 bases between them. CDR3 amino acids: CASSPLTDSGANVLTF. Here the CDR3 DNA reads TGCGCCAGCAGCCCCTTGACAGACTCTGGGGCCAACGTCCTGACTTTC.

In this sample, this clone turned up once. V gene TRBV21-1 combines with J gene TRBJ1-1; whether TRBD1, the table's D call, matches the DNA was not checked. TRBV21-1 is noted as a pseudogene. The CDR3 length is 16 residues. CDR3 sequence (DNA): TGTGCCAGCAGCAAAAAAGGGACTGACAGGGTCGCTGAAGCTTTCTTT. This encodes CASSKKGTDRVAEAFF.

This chain uses TRBV28 with TRBJ1-3; tentative D call: TRBD1 (6 bases). The germline V gene has CDR1 MDHEN and CDR2 SYDVKM. CDR3 length: 14 amino acids. Trimming took off 3 bases at V and 1 base at J, with 7 bases between the two ends. In nucleotides, the CDR3 is TGTGCCAGCAGTTTTAGGGGGTCTGGAAACACCATATATTTT. Protein product: CASSFRGSGNTIYF.

CDR3 sequence (DNA): TGTGCCAGCAGCTCCCCCCCCCTAGCGGGCTCCTACAATGAGCAGTTCTTC. Its protein product is CASSSPPLAGSYNEQFF. The gene calls are TRBV13 and TRBJ2-1; TRBD2 aligns across 8 bases. This CDR3 has 17 amino acids. Looked up from germline, CDR1 is PRHDT and CDR2 is FYEKMQ (reference sequence). J gave up 0 bases and V 4 bases, and 8 bases lay outside the gene matches. Full variable domain (remainder filled in from reference TRBV13 and TRBJ2-1): AAGVIQSPRHLIKEKRETATLKCYPIPRHDTVYWYQQGPGQDPQFLISFYEKMQSDKGSIPDRFSAQQFSDYHSELNMSSLELGDSALYFCASSSPPLAGSYNEQFFGPGTRLTVL.

The chain uses TRBV5-1 and TRBJ2-7, with D perhaps matching TRBD2 (5 bases). Germline loops: CDR1 SGHRS, CDR2 YFSETQ. The CDR3 length is 13 residues. Trimming pared 1 base from V and 6 bases from J, leaving 11 bases between. CDR3 amino acids: CASSLSVEGEQYF. In DNA, the CDR3 is TGCGCCAGCAGCTTGTCGGTAGAGGGCGAGCAGTACTTC.

V is TRBV2 and J is TRBJ2-5, with D hard to call. Germline V CDR1 and CDR2: SNHLY, FYNNEI. CDR3 length: 11 residues. The V end lost 4 bases, the J end lost 4 bases, and 4 bases lay between the germline ends. The CDR3 spells CASSARETQYF. The DNA of the CDR3 is TGTGCCAGCAGTGCCAGAGAGACCCAGTACTTC.

V is TRBV7-2 and J is TRBJ2-5, with 7 bases identical to TRBD2. The CDR3 runs to 16 residues. The V segment lost 2 bases and the J segment 2 bases; nucleotides outside the gene matches: 8. Germline CDR1 is SGHTA and CDR2 is FQGNSA. The DNA for the CDR3 is TGTGCCAGCAGCTTATACCTAGCGGATTCACAAGAGACCCAGTACTTC. It translates to CASSLYLADSQETQYF. Together with reference TRBV7-2 and TRBJ2-5, the CDR3 gives the full variable domain: GAGVSQSPSNKVTEKGKDVELRCDPISGHTALYWYRQSLGQGLEFLIYFQGNSAPDKSGLPSDRFSAERTGGSVSTLTIQRTQQEDSAVYLCASSLYLADSQETQYFGPGTRLLVL.

The V gene is TRBV5-1, the J gene TRBJ2-3, with D possibly matching TRBD1 (5 bases). The V end was cut by 0 bases, the J end by 6 bases, with 8 bases between. Looked up from germline, CDR1 is SGHRS and CDR2 is YFSETQ. The CDR3 extends over 13 amino acids. The CDR3 loop is CASSLGRGDTQYF. DNA of the CDR3: TGCGCCAGCAGCTTGGGTAGGGGTGATACGCAGTATTTT.